These 18 T cell receptor beta chains were sequenced from one sample in a study of monozygotic twins with inflammatory bowel disease. TCRdb re-called the 5' RACE reads and shows each CDR3 protein once, DNA omitted. The sample data list 150,000 or so distinct CDR3 sequences. The sequenced sample consisted of blood. The receptors here all came from a human donor with ulcerative colitis or Crohn's disease, or a healthy co-twin of an affected twin (not recorded which).

This rearrangement joins TRBV29-1 to TRBJ1-2; TCRdb's D gene call, TRBD1, goes unchecked for lack of DNA. The CDR3 is 12 residues long. CDR1 and CDR2 from the germline V gene are SQVTM and ANQGSEA. CDR3 loop: CSVERPGDGYTF.

This sequence joins TRBV5-4 and TRBJ1-4; as DNA is missing, the TRBD1 call by TCRdb cannot be tested. The CDR3 is 15 residues long. Per the germline V gene, CDR1 is SGHNT and CDR2 is YYREEE (reference sequence). This CDR3 reads CASSAPGTGTEKLFF.

CDR3 amino acids: CSAGTSGLPGNIQYF. This chain uses TRBV20-1 with TRBJ2-4; the TCRdb call, TRBD2, lacks DNA for checking. CDR3 length: 15 amino acids. CDR1 is DFQATT and CDR2 is SNEGSKA in the germline V gene (reference sequence).

V and J are TRBV4-1 and TRBJ1-2. The germline gives CDR1 MGHRA, CDR2 YSYEKL. The CDR3 loop spans 14 amino acids. The CDR3 spells CASSQGEVIYGYTF.

The chain combines TRBV28 with TRBJ1-2. Per the germline V gene, CDR1 is MDHEN and CDR2 is SYDVKM. This CDR3 region has 11 residues. The CDR3 loop reads CASRGMFGYTF.

The CDR3 here is CAISPGGDYGYTF. V usage is TRBV10-3 and J usage is TRBJ1-2; without DNA, the TCRdb call of TRBD1 cannot be checked. The V gene's germline CDR1 is ENHRY and CDR2 SYGVKD. This CDR3 has 13 residues.

The gene calls are TRBV6-5 and TRBJ1-1; as DNA is missing, the TRBD1 call by TCRdb cannot be tested. Germline assignment: CDR1 MNHEY and CDR2 SVGAGI. This CDR3 has 17 residues. The CDR3 spells CASSYGTGGRLNTEAFF.

The genes are TRBV20-1 and TRBJ1-5. Germline CDR1 is DFQATT and CDR2 is SNEGSKA (reference sequence). This CDR3 spans 14 amino acids. CDR3: CSARGIYSNQPQHF.

V and J are TRBV12-3 or TRBV12-4 and TRBJ1-5. CDR3 size: 15 residues. The CDR3: CASSLEFGGSQPQHF.

This chain uses TRBV29-1 with TRBJ1-2; TCRdb proposes TRBD1, but this gene call is untestable without DNA. This CDR3 comprises 13 residues. The germline V gene has CDR1 SQVTM and CDR2 ANQGSEA. The CDR3 protein is CSVDLQGVEGYTF.

The V call is TRBV5-1, the J call TRBJ2-1; TCRdb's D call, TRBD1, is unchecked because there is no DNA. The CDR3 runs 14 residues. Per the germline V gene, CDR1 is SGHRS and CDR2 is YFSETQ. The chain's CDR3 is CASARDSRNNEQFF. The variable domain in full, with the rest retrieved from reference TRBV5-1 and TRBJ2-1, is KAGVTQTPRYLIKTRGQQVTLSCSPISGHRSVSWYQQTPGQGLQFLFEYFSETQRNKGNFPGRFSGRQFSNSRSEMNVSTLELGDSALYLCASARDSRNNEQFFGPGTRLTVL.

The chain has TRBV6-1 and TRBJ1-5; TCRdb indicates TRBD1, and absent DNA this call remains unverified. The germline V gene encodes CDR1 MNHNS and CDR2 SASEGT. The CDR3 contains 14 residues. CDR3 sequence: CASRLDRVDQPQHF.

The gene calls are TRBV27 and TRBJ1-6; the D call from TCRdb, TRBD1, cannot be confirmed without DNA. In germline, CDR1 is MNHEY, CDR2 SMNVEV (reference sequence). The CDR3 loop spans 18 amino acids. The CDR3 protein is CASARDRGPQQNNSPLHF.

This chain joins TRBV30 and TRBJ2-7; TCRdb gives TRBD1 as the D gene, but with no DNA this cannot be confirmed. CDR1 and CDR2 (germline): GTSNPN, SVGIG (reference sequence). This CDR3 has 13 amino acids. This CDR3 is CAWSVGQTYEQYF.

V and J are TRBV2 and TRBJ1-2; TCRdb designates TRBD1, a call that cannot be tested without DNA. Germline values: CDR1 SNHLY, CDR2 FYNNEI. This CDR3 has 14 residues. Here the CDR3 reads CASTDRAGDYGYTF.

This rearrangement joins TRBV27 to TRBJ2-2; TCRdb's D call of TRBD1 is untestable without DNA. The CDR3 spans 16 residues. The germline CDR1 and CDR2 sequences are MNHEY and SMNVEV (reference sequence). This CDR3 reads CASSLRTGANTGELFF.

The chain couples TRBV28 to TRBJ2-1; TCRdb names TRBD2, which stays unverified in the absence of DNA. This CDR3 comprises 16 residues. Germline CDR1 MDHEN, CDR2 SYDVKM. Here the CDR3 reads CASRTAGRSSYNEQFF.

This chain connects TRBV9 to TRBJ2-3; without DNA, the TCRdb call of TRBD2 cannot be checked. Germline-derived CDR1 and CDR2 are SGDLS and YYNGEE. The CDR3 runs to 18 residues. CDR3 sequence: CASSVAWTGVDGTDTQYF.